This T cell receptor (beta chain) appears in the sequencing data of a study of cytomegalovirus exposure and HLA in healthy donors. V was trimmed by 4 bases and J by 7 bases, leaving 17 bases between them. The length of the CDR3 is 15 residues. Germline-derived CDR1 and CDR2 are MNHNY and SVGAGI (reference sequence). The PCR employed 60 Vbeta primers together with 13 Jbeta primers. Produced via immunoSEQ multiplex PCR; TCRdb's table is partial and in-frame only. In the table there are fewer than 70,000 clones, 75% to 85% of which are singletons. The sequenced sample consisted of PBMCs. The chain joins TRBV6-6 to TRBJ1-3; D gene unclear. The sequence was collected from a human donor in good health. The CDR3 protein is CASSFMAGDENTIYF. CDR3 nucleotides: TGTGCCAGCAGTTTTATGGCGGGAGACGAGAACACCATATATTTT.